A single sample gave rise to the 10 T cell receptor beta chains below, sequenced in a study of T cell repertoires in cytomegalovirus infection. These receptors' targets are unknown. TCRdb processed the reads anew with MiXCR; each CDR3 protein has one entry. Here the sample spans hundreds of thousands of distinct CDR3 sequences, approximately 33% being singletons. The sequencing here drew on cultured PBMCs, taken from culture after CMV antigen stimulation. All receptors derive from a human donor in good health (CMV status not recorded). Some clones in this sample may be carry-over from other donors' samples.

This clonotype was observed a handful of times. This chain uses TRBV10-3 with TRBJ2-7; D may be TRBD2 (5 bases). Trimming shortened V by 4 bases and J by 5 bases, and 12 bases separated the two germline ends. Germline V gene sequence: CDR1 ENHRY, CDR2 SYGVKD. The CDR3 totals 13 residues. CDR3 in amino acids: CAISGLSSHEQYF. In DNA, the CDR3 is TGTGCCATCAGTGGGCTCTCTAGCCACGAGCAGTACTTC.

The rearrangement uses TRBV4-1 and TRBJ2-5; D perhaps matches TRBD2 (5 bases). CDR1 MGHRA and CDR2 YSYEKL come from the germline V gene. CDR3 length: 19 residues. V lost 1 base and J lost 1, with 22 bases in between. As DNA, the CDR3 is TGCGCCAGCAGCCAAGTGGGCCTTACCCTATGGGCGGGCCAAGAGACCCAGTACTTC. Its translation is CASSQVGLTLWAGQETQYF.

This clonotype has only a few counts. This chain links TRBV27 with TRBJ2-7; possibly TRBD2 for D (7 bases). Germline loops: CDR1 MNHEY, CDR2 SMNVEV (reference sequence). The CDR3 length is 16 residues. Trimming left V 2 bases short and J 0 bases short, with 14 bases between. Here the CDR3 reads CASSLIAGGLSYEQYF. The CDR3, as DNA: TGTGCCAGCAGTTTAATAGCCGGGGGGCTCTCCTACGAGCAGTACTTC.

The table lists this clonotype with a few counts. This sequence joins TRBV28 and TRBJ1-1, with a weak D call TRBD1 (6 bases). The CDR3 sequence is 12 residues long. Germline loops: CDR1 MDHEN, CDR2 SYDVKM. The germline V and J ends were trimmed by 6 bases and 3 bases, with 8 bases remaining between them. CDR3 residues: CASRRGDTEAFF. The CDR3 DNA is TGTGCCAGCAGAAGGGGGGACACTGAAGCTTTCTTT. Filled out from reference TRBV28 and TRBJ1-1, the complete variable domain reads DVKVTQSSRYLVKRTGEKVFLECVQDMDHENMFWYRQDPGLGLRLIYFSYDVKMKEKGDIPEGYSVSREKKERFSLILESASTNQTSMYLCASRRGDTEAFFGQGTRLTVV.

This chain uses TRBV29-1 with TRBJ2-5; D uncertain. The germline V gene encodes CDR1 SQVTM and CDR2 ANQGSEA. The CDR3 sequence is 11 residues long. The V and J ends lost 6 bases and 5 bases respectively, with 10 bases between them. CDR3 DNA sequence: TGCAGCGTCGCCTTTGGGGAGACCCAGTACTTC. Encoded protein: CSVAFGETQYF.

The chain couples TRBV6-1 to TRBJ1-1, with TRBD1 matching 7 bases. The CDR3 has 15 amino acids. Germline assignment: CDR1 MNHNS and CDR2 SASEGT. The J segment lost 3 bases and the V segment lost 1 base, leaving 5 bases of the junction unmatched. CDR3 in amino acids: CASSEETGVHTEAFF. Here the CDR3 DNA reads TGTGCCAGCAGTGAAGAAACAGGGGTTCACACTGAAGCTTTCTTT.

The chain has TRBV6-1 and TRBJ2-7; D possibly matches TRBD1 or TRBD2 (5 bases each). The CDR3 spans 15 residues. V was cut by 5 bases and J by 3 bases, with 17 bases left in between. Germline assignment: CDR1 MNHNS and CDR2 SASEGT. The CDR3 DNA reads TGTGCCAGCAGTTCGATCTCCGGGGCTTACTACGAGCAGTACTTC. It translates to CASSSISGAYYEQYF.

Only a few counts were recorded for this clonotype. The chain has TRBV27 and TRBJ2-5; a weak D match, TRBD2 (6 bases). V was pared by 6 bases and J by 5 bases, with 22 bases between. CDR1 is MNHEY and CDR2 is SMNVEV in the germline V gene (reference sequence). The CDR3 consists of 16 residues. CDR3 sequence: CASRTTGVSFWETQYF. As DNA, the CDR3 is TGTGCCAGCAGAACAACGGGAGTATCGTTTTGGGAGACCCAGTACTTC.

This clonotype was counted only a few times. The chain is built from TRBV6-1 and TRBJ1-2, with 8 bases that match TRBD1. J was trimmed by 5 bases and V by 8 bases; bases with no gene match: 7. The CDR3 length is 13 residues. Germline CDR1 is MNHNS and CDR2 is SASEGT. The CDR3 reads CASHPGQGYGYTF. CDR3 in DNA: TGTGCCAGCCACCCTGGACAGGGTTATGGCTACACCTTC.

The V call is TRBV19, the J call TRBJ1-1; TRBD1 matches at 8 bases. Looked up from germline, CDR1 is LNHDA and CDR2 is SQIVND (reference sequence). The V segment lost 5 bases and the J segment 0 bases; nucleotides outside the gene matches: 11. The CDR3 covers 17 residues. The CDR3 spells CASSRPWGTGLNTEAFF. CDR3 in DNA: TGTGCCAGTAGTCGACCCTGGGGGACAGGACTGAACACTGAAGCTTTCTTT.